These T cell receptor beta chains were read from a single sample in a study of shared clonotypes between healthy human individuals. TCRdb's table, derived via immunoSEQ multiplex PCR, lists solely in-frame clones and lacks some. This table holds over 2 million clones, 85% to 95% found once. Sequencing used naive CD4+ T cells from PBMCs. These receptors all come from a man between 18 and 35 years old in good health. Some clones in this sample may be carry-over from other donors' samples. Each CDR3 is given with its conserved first and last residue. The D gene is left open where the match is weak. Clone size is shown for a subset of rows, as once, few, many or a class of expanded clone.

>TRBJ2-6|.|.|TRBV7-3
CASSYGVSGANVLTF
TGTGCCAGCAGCTATGGGGTCTCTGGGGCCAACGTCCTGACTTTC
>TRBJ2-7|once|.|TRBV19
CASSNGIPYEQYF
TGTGCCAGTTCCAACGGAATTCCCTACGAGCAGTACTTC
>TRBJ2-1|.|.|TRBV5-4
CASSPPLGVRADEQFF
TGTGCCAGCAGCCCCCCACTTGGGGTTCGTGCGGATGAGCAGTTCTTC
>TRBJ2-2|.|.|TRBV7-9
CASSLVGPIYTGELFF
TGTGCCAGCAGCTTAGTGGGCCCCATTTACACCGGGGAGCTGTTTTTT
>TRBJ1-2|.|.|TRBV2
CASKLFQGWGGYTF
TGTGCCAGCAAATTGTTTCAGGGGTGGGGTGGCTACACCTTC
>TRBJ1-1|.|TRBD1|TRBV30
CAWARQGENTEAFF
TGTGCCTGGGCGAGACAGGGGGAGAACACTGAAGCTTTCTTT
>TRBJ2-2|once|TRBD1|TRBV5-1
CASSMITGGGGELFF
TGCGCCAGCAGCATGATTACAGGGGGCGGCGGGGAGCTGTTTTTT
>TRBJ2-7|.|TRBD1|TRBV5-1
CASSLGQGGYEQYF
TGCGCCAGCAGCTTGGGACAGGGGGGGTACGAGCAGTACTTC
>TRBJ2-3|.|TRBD1|TRBV7-9
CASSLAGQGIDTQYF
TGTGCCAGCAGCTTAGCGGGACAGGGAATAGATACGCAGTATTTT
>TRBJ1-1|.|.|TRBV9
CASSVIGGTEAFF
TGTGCCAGCAGCGTCATCGGGGGCACTGAAGCTTTCTTT
>TRBJ1-1|.|TRBD1|TRBV27
CASSSFGRGQPEAFF
TGTGCCAGCAGTTCTTTTGGCAGGGGGCAGCCTGAAGCTTTCTTT
>TRBJ1-5|.|.|TRBV6-6
CASSYQGSNQPQHF
TGTGCCAGCAGTTACCAGGGAAGCAATCAGCCCCAGCATTTT
>TRBJ2-3|.|TRBD2|TRBV5-1
CASSLGTSGSSDTQYF
TGCGCCAGCAGCTTGGGAACTAGCGGGAGCTCAGATACGCAGTATTTT
>TRBJ2-7|.|.|TRBV7-2
CASSSGIYEQYF
TGTGCCAGCAGCTCGGGGATCTACGAGCAGTACTTC
>TRBJ2-3|.|.|TRBV9
CASSVILTDTQYF
TGTGCCAGCAGCGTAATCCTCACAGATACGCAGTATTTT
>TRBJ2-2|.|.|TRBV5-1
CASSPWSRRDTGELFF
TGCGCCAGCAGCCCTTGGTCTAGGCGGGACACCGGGGAGCTGTTTTTT
>TRBJ2-1|.|.|TRBV18
CASSEPRLGEQFF
TGTGCCAGCTCCGAGCCTCGACTAGGTGAGCAGTTCTTC
>TRBJ2-7|.|TRBD2|TRBV5-1
CASSKAGGTYEQYF
TGCGCCAGCAGCAAGGCGGGAGGGACCTACGAGCAGTACTTC
>TRBJ2-3|.|.|TRBV25-1
CASSEFNPVTDTQYF
TGTGCCAGCAGTGAATTTAATCCAGTCACAGATACGCAGTATTTT
>TRBJ1-5|.|TRBD1|TRBV28
CASTPTDREILPQHF
TGTGCCAGCACCCCAACCGACAGGGAGATCCTGCCCCAGCATTTT
>TRBJ2-1|.|.|TRBV20-1
CSARYEQFF
TGCAGTGCTAGGTACGAGCAGTTCTTC
>TRBJ1-1|.|.|TRBV2
CASSADRETEAFF
TGTGCCAGCAGTGCGGATAGGGAGACTGAAGCTTTCTTT
>TRBJ1-5|.|.|TRBV11-2
CASSLVQGSNQPQHF
TGTGCCAGCAGCTTAGTACAAGGAAGCAATCAGCCCCAGCATTTT
>TRBJ1-2|.|.|TRBV10-2
CASSLRRAANYGYTF
TGCGCCAGCAGTCTCAGAAGGGCAGCTAACTATGGCTACACCTTC
>TRBJ2-3|.|TRBD2|TRBV5-1
CASSVIAGLQDTQYF
TGCGCCAGCAGCGTGATAGCGGGCCTACAAGATACGCAGTATTTT
>TRBJ2-1|.|.|TRBV11-2
CASSLLVSFHEQFF
TGTGCCAGCAGCTTACTAGTCAGCTTTCATGAGCAGTTCTTC
>TRBJ2-7|.|TRBD1|TRBV29-1
CSASRDRGYEQYF
TGCAGCGCGAGCCGGGACAGGGGCTACGAGCAGTACTTC
>TRBJ2-1|.|.|TRBV9
CASSVAPMVDNEQFF
TGTGCCAGCAGCGTAGCCCCGATGGTAGACAATGAGCAGTTCTTC
>TRBJ2-2|.|.|TRBV12-5
CASGLWDGGELFF
TGTGCTAGTGGTCTATGGGACGGCGGGGAGCTGTTTTTT
>TRBJ2-1|.|.|TRBV28
CASSLGGRYQNEQFF
TGTGCCAGCAGTTTGGGGGGGCGGTATCAAAATGAGCAGTTCTTC
>TRBJ2-7|.|.|TRBV7-2
CATSSGPGRTSYEQYF
TGTGCCACCAGCTCGGGTCCAGGCCGGACCTCCTACGAGCAGTACTTC
>TRBJ1-4|.|.|TRBV9
CASSVTGGSGEKLFF
TGTGCCAGCAGCGTAACCGGGGGCAGTGGTGAAAAACTGTTTTTT
>TRBJ2-7|.|TRBD2|TRBV11-2
CASSLMIAGVSYEQYF
TGTGCCAGCAGCCTTATGATAGCGGGAGTTTCCTACGAGCAGTACTTC
>TRBJ1-4|once|TRBD1|TRBV6-1
CASRSGTGNEKLFF
TGTGCCAGCAGGTCCGGGACAGGGAATGAAAAACTGTTTTTT
>TRBJ2-1|.|.|TRBV5-1
CASSFSGTEYNEQFF
TGCGCCAGCAGCTTCTCAGGGACGGAGTACAATGAGCAGTTCTTC
>TRBJ2-1|.|TRBD2|TRBV5-4
CASSTGLAGASEQFF
TGTGCCAGCAGCACAGGACTAGCGGGAGCGAGTGAGCAGTTCTTC